This T cell receptor beta chain is drawn from a study of cytomegalovirus exposure and HLA in healthy donors. The primer mix had 60 Vbeta and 13 Jbeta primers. TCRdb keeps only in-frame clones here, not all; method: immunoSEQ multiplex PCR. Among about 200,000 clones listed, 82% were seen once. Findings and limits, study-wide: Cytomegalovirus association was listed for about 150 TCR beta chains. Presence/absence analyses supposed approximately even sequencing depth among donors. According to an earlier analysis, most TCR beta V segments yielded productive rearrangements about 87% or about 30% of the time. Reports showed the classifier diagnosing cytomegalovirus status with high specificity and sensitivity.

The CDR3 contains 18 residues. Germline values: CDR1 ENHRY, CDR2 SYGVKD. With V trimmed by 0 bases and J by 6 bases, 12 bases remained unmatched. On this clone: Its target is not known.

This TCR came from a woman between 45 and 65 years old in good health and CMV-seropositive. Sequencing input: PBMCs. The chain is built from TRBV10-3 and TRBJ2-3; 10 bases line up with TRBD1. The CDR3 spells CAISESVGDRGPLDTQYF. CDR3 nucleotides: TGTGCCATCAGTGAGTCGGTAGGGGACAGGGGCCCCTTGGATACGCAGTATTTT.